A single sample is the source of the 16 T cell receptor beta chains below, sequenced in a study of T cell clusters in autoimmune cytopenias. Each sample's input was 200 to 250 ng genomic DNA, 35,000 to 40,000 genome equivalents. Multiplex touch-down PCR amplified TRB using TRB-A and TRB-B pools in one tube. One entry per CDR3 protein, without DNA, is what TCRdb gives after re-calling the multiplex PCR reads. The sample holds about 7,100 distinct CDR3 sequences. These same records also appear under a second study, on T cell repertoires in aging, cancer and after chemotherapy.

The sequencing sample was made of peripheral blood. These receptors all come from a human donor in good health.

This rearrangement joins TRBV15 to TRBJ1-1. This CDR3 is 15 amino acids long. Germline-derived CDR1 and CDR2 are LNHNV and YYDKDF (reference sequence). This CDR3 is CATSRDFNTHTEAFF.

The chain has TRBV15 and TRBJ1-5. CDR3 length: 13 amino acids. Germline values: CDR1 LNHNV, CDR2 YYDKDF (reference sequence). The chain's CDR3 is CATSGGVYQPQHF.

J is TRBJ2-4 and V is TRBV6-5; TCRdb calls TRBD1, which cannot be checked without DNA. The length of the CDR3 is 16 residues. The V gene's germline CDR1 is MNHEY and CDR2 SVGAGI. CDR3 protein: CASSPTWAEAKNIQYF.

This clonotype is called medium-sized (0.01 to 0.1%) based on its frequency. The rearrangement links TRBV7-6 to TRBJ2-7. Germline CDR1 and CDR2: SGHVS and FNYEAQ. CDR3 length equals 13 residues. This CDR3 is CASSGLAKGEQYF.

This clonotype is deemed medium-sized by its frequency. J is TRBJ2-7 and V is TRBV19. CDR3 size: 13 residues. CDR1 and CDR2 from the germline V gene are LNHDA and SQIVND (reference sequence). This CDR3 reads CATSSTPRGEQYF.

According to its frequency, this clonotype is medium-sized (0.01 to 0.1%). The J gene is TRBJ1-2, the V gene TRBV5-5; lacking DNA, the TRBD1 call made by TCRdb goes unchecked. Looked up from germline, CDR1 is SGHKS and CDR2 is YYEKEE (reference sequence). This CDR3 spans 14 amino acids. CDR3 sequence: CASSLFVTGSGYTF.

The V call is TRBV18, the J call TRBJ2-5; TCRdb indicates TRBD1, and absent DNA this call remains unverified. Germline CDR1 and CDR2: KGHSH and LQKENI. The CDR3 sequence is 14 residues long. This chain's CDR3 is CASSPAGGRETQYF.

This rearrangement joins TRBV5-1 to TRBJ2-3; TCRdb proposes TRBD1, but this gene call is untestable without DNA. The CDR3 loop spans 16 amino acids. CDR1 is SGHRS, CDR2 YFSETQ, per germline. CDR3: CASSLVGDSSTDTQYF.

This chain links TRBV6-1 with TRBJ1-6; the TCRdb D gene call, TRBD1, has no DNA to confirm it. The germline V gene has CDR1 MNHNS and CDR2 SASEGT. The CDR3 is made up of 14 amino acids. Here the CDR3 reads CASSPGPYNSPLHF.

This clonotype is classed as medium-sized (0.01 to 0.1%) by frequency. This chain links TRBV15 with TRBJ2-3; TCRdb indicates TRBD1, and absent DNA this call remains unverified. Germline V gene lookup returns CDR1 LNHNV and CDR2 YYDKDF (reference sequence). The CDR3 is 14 residues long. The CDR3 sequence is CATSRVPERGTQYF.

In terms of frequency, this clonotype is medium-sized (0.01 to 0.1%). The chain uses TRBV30 and TRBJ2-3; no DNA is available, so the TRBD1 call from TCRdb remains unchecked. Germline lookup yields CDR1 GTSNPN and CDR2 SVGIG (reference sequence). This CDR3 is 14 amino acids long. The CDR3 spells CAWVPGTNTDTQYF. The whole variable domain, remainder taken from reference TRBV30 and TRBJ2-3, is SQTIHQWPATLVQPVGSPLSLECTVEGTSNPNLYWYRQAAGRGLQLLFYSVGIGQISSEVPQNLSASRPQDRQFILSSKKLLLSDSGFYLCAWVPGTNTDTQYFGPGTRLTVL.

In terms of frequency, this clonotype is medium-sized. The chain recombines TRBV19 with TRBJ2-2; the TRBD1 assignment by TCRdb is unverifiable without DNA. The CDR3 consists of 16 residues. CDR1 and CDR2 from the germline V gene are LNHDA and SQIVND (reference sequence). CDR3 residues: CASSVYWGPGTGELFF.

The chain links TRBV6-1 to TRBJ2-3; TCRdb lists TRBD1, though no DNA is available to test this call. This CDR3 contains 15 residues. From germline, CDR1 is MNHNS and CDR2 SASEGT. The CDR3 loop is CASSDGGGDTDTQYF.

The V call is TRBV5-4, the J call TRBJ2-3; TCRdb selects TRBD2, and the lack of DNA leaves this call unchecked. CDR3 size: 14 residues. CDR1 SGHNT and CDR2 YYREEE come from the germline V gene (reference sequence). CDR3 sequence: CASTSGTNTDTQYF. Combining the CDR3 with reference TRBV5-4 and TRBJ2-3 gives the whole variable domain ETGVTQSPTHLIKTRGQQVTLRCSSQSGHNTVSWYQQALGQGPQFIFQYYREEENGRGNFPPRFSGLQFPNYSSELNVNALELDDSALYLCASTSGTNTDTQYFGPGTRLTVL.

The rearrangement uses TRBV27 and TRBJ2-1; TCRdb gives TRBD1 as the D gene, but with no DNA this cannot be confirmed. CDR1 MNHEY and CDR2 SMNVEV come from the germline V gene (reference sequence). The CDR3 totals 15 residues. The CDR3 loop is CASSFSGTGDNEQFF.

This chain links TRBV6-5 with TRBJ1-4; TCRdb indicates TRBD1, and absent DNA this call remains unverified. CDR1 and CDR2 (germline): MNHEY, SVGAGI. The CDR3 consists of 18 residues. The CDR3 sequence is CASSYLARADRTNEKLFF.